One sample yielded the 4 T cell receptor beta chains listed below, sequenced in a study of blood T cell repertoires in COVID-19. The protocol was immunoSEQ multiplex PCR, while the TCRdb copy is restricted to in-frame clones and leaves out a portion. The sample contains around 83,000 clones, 85% of which appear only once. Specimen: peripheral blood. Receptors originate from a woman in her 70s with acute or convalescent COVID-19.

The V call is TRBV3-1 (or the pseudogene TRBV3-2), the J call TRBJ1-3; no clear D gene. CDR3 size: 16 residues. V was clipped by 0 bases and J by 1 base, with 10 bases between them. Germline CDR1 is LGHDT and CDR2 is YNNKEL (reference sequence). For the CDR3, the DNA is TGTGCCAGCAGCCAAGAAGCGTCGGTTTCTGGAAACACCATATATTTT. Translating it yields CASSQEASVSGNTIYF.

The chain is built from TRBV7-9 and TRBJ1-2, with D perhaps TRBD1 (6 bases). V lost 5 bases, J lost 4 bases, and 14 bases lay in between. The CDR3 runs to 14 residues. Germline loops: CDR1 SEHNR, CDR2 FQNEAQ (reference sequence). The CDR3 region has the DNA TGTGCCAGCAGCCCCTGGGGGGGGGCCTATGGCTACACCTTC. Amino acid sequence: CASSPWGGAYGYTF.

There are a few counts of this clone. The chain employs TRBV20-1 and TRBJ2-1; D not resolved. CDR3 length equals 11 residues. Germline V gene data show CDR1 as DFQATT and CDR2 as SNEGSKA (reference sequence). V lost 2 bases, J lost 8 bases, and 7 bases lay in between. CDR3 DNA: TGCAGTGCTAGACCAACAGATGAGCAGTTCTTC. Encoded protein: CSARPTDEQFF.

The chain employs TRBV11-2 and TRBJ1-2; D remains unclear. Germline assignment: CDR1 SGHAT and CDR2 FQNNGV. The CDR3 extends over 13 amino acids. V was cut by 1 base and J by 12 bases, with 15 bases left in between. This chain's CDR3 is CASSLVLGSQDTF. The CDR3 DNA is TGTGCCAGCAGCTTAGTTTTGGGCTCCCAGGACACCTTC.